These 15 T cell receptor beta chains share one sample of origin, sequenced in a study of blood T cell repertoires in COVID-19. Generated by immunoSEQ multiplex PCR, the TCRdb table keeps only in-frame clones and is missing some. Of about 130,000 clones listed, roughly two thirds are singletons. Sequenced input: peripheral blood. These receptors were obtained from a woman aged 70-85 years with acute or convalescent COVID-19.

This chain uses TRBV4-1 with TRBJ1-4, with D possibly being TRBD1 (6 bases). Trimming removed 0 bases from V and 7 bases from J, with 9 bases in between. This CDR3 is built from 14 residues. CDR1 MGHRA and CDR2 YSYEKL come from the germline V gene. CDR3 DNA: TGCGCCAGCAGCCAAGAGTTAGGGGGTGAAAAACTGTTTTTT. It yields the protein CASSQELGGEKLFF.

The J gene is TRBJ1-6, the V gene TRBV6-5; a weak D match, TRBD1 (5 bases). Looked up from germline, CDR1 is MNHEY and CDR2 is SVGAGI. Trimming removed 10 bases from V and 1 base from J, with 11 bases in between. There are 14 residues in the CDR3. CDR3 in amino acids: CATQGRSYNSPLHF. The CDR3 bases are TGTGCCACCCAGGGTCGGTCCTATAATTCACCCCTCCACTTT.

For the CDR3, the DNA is TGCGCCAGCAATAGGGACAGGGGCACCGGGGAGCTGTTTTTT. Protein sequence: CASNRDRGTGELFF. The chain joins TRBV5-1 to TRBJ2-2; 10 bases map to TRBD1. The V gene's germline CDR1 is SGHRS and CDR2 YFSETQ. V shed 6 bases and J 4 bases; nucleotides not matched to a gene: 3. The CDR3 is 14 amino acids.

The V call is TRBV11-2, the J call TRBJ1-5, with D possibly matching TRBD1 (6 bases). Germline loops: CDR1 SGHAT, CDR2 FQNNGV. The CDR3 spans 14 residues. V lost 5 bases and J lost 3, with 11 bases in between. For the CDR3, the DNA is TGTGCCAGCAGCCCACAGGGTTACAATCAGCCCCAGCATTTT. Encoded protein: CASSPQGYNQPQHF.

CDR3 in amino acids: CASSHPGGNQPQHF. The CDR3 DNA is TGCGCCAGCAGCCATCCAGGGGGTAATCAGCCCCAGCATTTT. The V gene is TRBV4-1, the J gene TRBJ1-5, with 7 nucleotides matching TRBD1. The CDR3 is 14 residues long. The J segment lost 4 bases and the V segment lost 3 bases, leaving 3 bases of the junction unmatched. Germline V CDR1 and CDR2: MGHRA, YSYEKL.

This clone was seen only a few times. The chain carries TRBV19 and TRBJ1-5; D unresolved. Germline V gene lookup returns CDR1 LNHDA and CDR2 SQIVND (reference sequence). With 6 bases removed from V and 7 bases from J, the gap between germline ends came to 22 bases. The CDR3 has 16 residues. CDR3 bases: TGTGCCAGTAGGCAGAAGGTATGGCAGGCGCAACAGCCCCAGCATTTT. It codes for CASRQKVWQAQQPQHF.

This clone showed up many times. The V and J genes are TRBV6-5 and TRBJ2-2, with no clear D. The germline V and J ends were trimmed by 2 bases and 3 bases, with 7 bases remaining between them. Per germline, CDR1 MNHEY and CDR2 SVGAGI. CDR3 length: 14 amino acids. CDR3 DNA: TGTGCCAGCAGTTACGAGGCGCACACCGGGGAGCTGTTTTTT. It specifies CASSYEAHTGELFF.

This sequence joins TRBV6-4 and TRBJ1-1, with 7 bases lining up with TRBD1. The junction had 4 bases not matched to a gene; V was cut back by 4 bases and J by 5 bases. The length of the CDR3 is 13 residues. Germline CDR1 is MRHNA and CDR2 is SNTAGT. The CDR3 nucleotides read TGTGCCAGCAGTGCCGAGGGGGCGACTGAAGCTTTCTTT. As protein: CASSAEGATEAFF.

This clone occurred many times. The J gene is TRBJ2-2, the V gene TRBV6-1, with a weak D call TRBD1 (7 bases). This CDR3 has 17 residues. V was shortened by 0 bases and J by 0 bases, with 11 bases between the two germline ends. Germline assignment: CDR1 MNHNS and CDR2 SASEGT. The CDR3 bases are TGTGCCAGCAGTGAAGCAGGGGGGACAGCGAACACCGGGGAGCTGTTTTTT. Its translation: CASSEAGGTANTGELFF.

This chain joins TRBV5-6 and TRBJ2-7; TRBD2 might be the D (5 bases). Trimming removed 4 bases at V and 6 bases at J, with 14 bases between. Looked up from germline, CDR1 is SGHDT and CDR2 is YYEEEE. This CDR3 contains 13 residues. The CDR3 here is CASSVEEGSEQYF. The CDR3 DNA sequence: TGTGCCAGCAGCGTCGAAGAGGGCTCCGAGCAGTACTTC.

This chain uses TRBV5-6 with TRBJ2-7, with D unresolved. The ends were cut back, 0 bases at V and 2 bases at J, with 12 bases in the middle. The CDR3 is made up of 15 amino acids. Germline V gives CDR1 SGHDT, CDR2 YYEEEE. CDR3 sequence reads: CASSLAATWPYEQYF. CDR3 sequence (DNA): TGTGCCAGCAGCTTGGCCGCAACATGGCCCTACGAGCAGTACTTC.

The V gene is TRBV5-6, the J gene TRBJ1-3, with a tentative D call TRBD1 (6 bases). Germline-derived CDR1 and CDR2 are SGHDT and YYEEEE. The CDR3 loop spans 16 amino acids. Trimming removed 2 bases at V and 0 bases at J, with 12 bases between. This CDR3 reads CASSFRQVRSGNTIYF. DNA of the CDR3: TGTGCCAGCAGCTTTCGACAGGTTCGCTCTGGAAACACCATATATTTT. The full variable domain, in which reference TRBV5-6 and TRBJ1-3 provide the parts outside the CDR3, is DAGVTQSPTHLIKTRGQQVTLRCSPKSGHDTVSWYQQALGQGPQFIFQYYEEEERQRGNFPDRFSGHQFPNYSSELNVNALLLGDSALYLCASSFRQVRSGNTIYFGEGSWLTVV.

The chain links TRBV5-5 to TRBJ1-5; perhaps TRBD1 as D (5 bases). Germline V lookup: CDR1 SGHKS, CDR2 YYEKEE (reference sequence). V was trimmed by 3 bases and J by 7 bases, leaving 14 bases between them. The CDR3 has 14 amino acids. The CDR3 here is CASSYQGIGQPQHF. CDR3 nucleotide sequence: TGTGCCAGCAGCTATCAGGGAATCGGACAGCCCCAGCATTTT.

CDR3 protein: CASSLSGAEAFF. CDR3 sequence (DNA): TGTGCCAGCAGCTTGTCGGGAGCTGAAGCTTTCTTT. The chain combines TRBV5-4 with TRBJ1-1; D is unclear. The CDR3 totals 12 residues. The V gene lost 1 base and the J gene lost 6 bases, with 7 bases spanning the gap. The V gene's germline CDR1 is SGHNT and CDR2 YYREEE (reference sequence).

CDR3 coding DNA: TGTGCCAGCAGAGAATCCCGCTGGACAGAGTACGAGCAGTACTTC. It is translated as CASRESRWTEYEQYF. The chain is built from TRBV28 and TRBJ2-7; tentatively, D is TRBD1 (6 bases). Trimming took off 6 bases at V and 4 bases at J, with 19 bases between the two ends. Looked up from germline, CDR1 is MDHEN and CDR2 is SYDVKM. This CDR3 has 15 amino acids. The full variable domain, completed using reference TRBV28 and TRBJ2-7, is DVKVTQSSRYLVKRTGEKVFLECVQDMDHENMFWYRQDPGLGLRLIYFSYDVKMKEKGDIPEGYSVSREKKERFSLILESASTNQTSMYLCASRESRWTEYEQYFGPGTRLTVT.